These 31 T cell receptor beta chains share one sample of origin, sequenced in a study of T cells after yellow fever vaccination. One entry per CDR3 protein, called by TCRdb with MiXCR from the 5' RACE reads. The sample has roughly 63,000 distinct CDR3 sequences; approximately 7.4% are singletons. Specimen: CD8+ T cells sorted from PBMCs, collected 15 days after the yellow fever booster vaccination. The source is a man aged 25-45 years who received the YFV17D yellow fever vaccine.

In its sample, this clonotype was seen many times. The chain links TRBV3-1 to TRBJ2-3; 10 nucleotides match TRBD1. Germline loops: CDR1 LGHDT, CDR2 YNNKEL (reference sequence). The CDR3 runs 15 residues. With 4 bases clipped from V and 3 bases from J, the junction kept 4 bases outside the gene matches. CDR3 sequence reads: CASSRDRGPTDTQYF. The DNA for the CDR3 is TGTGCCAGCAGCCGCGACAGGGGGCCTACAGATACGCAGTATTTT.

This clonotype was detected many times. The chain links TRBV5-1 to TRBJ2-1; weak D call: TRBD1 (6 bases). This CDR3 comprises 16 residues. Germline lookup yields CDR1 SGHRS and CDR2 YFSETQ. Trimming stripped 6 bases from V and 3 bases from J, with 19 bases between. CDR3 protein: CASTTDSAGLYNEQFF. DNA for the CDR3: TGCGCCAGCACCACGGACAGTGCGGGCCTCTACAATGAGCAGTTCTTC.

This clonotype has a count of ten or more. This chain uses TRBV5-5 with TRBJ1-2; D not certain. The V end lost 0 bases, the J end lost 1 base, and 10 bases lay between the germline ends. CDR1 is SGHKS and CDR2 is YYEKEE in the germline V gene (reference sequence). The CDR3 contains 15 residues. The CDR3 coding sequence is TGTGCCAGCAGCTTGGATCCCGGGAATAACTATGGCTACACCTTC. Its translation: CASSLDPGNNYGYTF.

This clonotype was observed many times. The chain uses TRBV3-1 and TRBJ2-7; perhaps TRBD2 as D (5 bases). In germline, CDR1 is LGHDT, CDR2 YNNKEL (reference sequence). Trimming shortened V by 0 bases and J by 1 base, and 10 bases separated the two germline ends. The CDR3 sequence is 15 residues long. CDR3 residues: CASSQDQDLSYEQYF. The CDR3 DNA reads as TGTGCCAGCAGCCAAGATCAGGACTTATCCTACGAGCAGTACTTC.

This clonotype was counted ten times or more. This rearrangement joins TRBV6-5 to TRBJ1-1; D ambiguous. Germline values: CDR1 MNHEY, CDR2 SVGAGI. Between the trimmed V and J ends, which lost 6 bases and 1 base, there was a span of 6 bases. The CDR3 is made up of 12 amino acids. The CDR3 bases are TGTGCCAGCAGACAAGGGAACACTGAAGCTTTCTTT. It is translated as CASRQGNTEAFF.

This clonotype came up many times. The chain couples TRBV29-1 to TRBJ2-1; D uncertain. This CDR3 spans 13 amino acids. V was cut by 4 bases and J by 0 bases, with 7 bases left in between. Germline CDR1 reads SQVTM; CDR2 reads ANQGSEA. The CDR3 nucleotides read TGCAGCGTTGTCCCGAGCTCCTACAATGAGCAGTTCTTC. Protein: CSVVPSSYNEQFF.

This clonotype appeared many times. The CDR3 is CASSLGQGAIDEQFF. DNA of the CDR3: TGCGCCAGCAGCCTGGGACAGGGGGCAATCGATGAGCAGTTCTTC. The rearrangement joins TRBV5-1 to TRBJ2-1; TRBD1 matches at 12 bases. The CDR3 runs to 15 residues. V lost 4 bases to trimming and J lost 8 bases; unmatched junction nucleotides: 7. Germline V lookup: CDR1 SGHRS, CDR2 YFSETQ.

This clonotype showed up many times. This rearrangement joins TRBV13 to TRBJ2-7; 10 bases align to TRBD2. V shed 7 bases, J shed 2 bases, and the junction held 5 bases outside the gene matches. Germline V CDR1 and CDR2: PRHDT, FYEKMQ (reference sequence). This CDR3 has 14 amino acids. The CDR3 sequence is CASNPSGSPYEQYF. In DNA, the CDR3 is TGTGCCAGCAATCCTAGCGGGAGCCCCTACGAGCAGTACTTC.

This clonotype has a count of ten or more. This CDR3 is CASSLRQYTGELFF. CDR3 sequence (DNA): TGCGCCAGCAGCCTAAGACAGTACACCGGGGAGCTGTTTTTT. The chain carries TRBV5-1 and TRBJ2-2; possible D gene TRBD1, 5 bases. Germline CDR1 and CDR2: SGHRS and YFSETQ. With 4 bases removed from V and 3 bases from J, the gap between germline ends came to 10 bases. The CDR3 spans 14 residues.

As for this clonotype: Possible read error: a much larger clone is one base away. This chain joins TRBV7-2 and TRBJ2-5, with 10 bases fitting TRBD2. The CDR3 loop spans 13 amino acids. Losses at the gene ends were 10 bases for V and 6 bases for J; bases not matched to a gene: 8. Germline V gives CDR1 SGHTA, CDR2 FQGNSA. The CDR3 is CATTSGTIKTQYF. The CDR3 DNA reads TGTGCCACCACTAGCGGGACAATAAAGACCCAGTACTTC. Looking up the rest from reference TRBV7-2 and TRBJ2-5 gives the full variable domain: GAGVSQSPSNKVTEKGKDVELRCDPISGHTALYWYRQSLGQGLEFLIYFQGNSAPDKSGLPSDRFSAERTGGSVSTLTIQRTQQEDSAVYLCATTSGTIKTQYFGPGTRLLVL.

This clonotype was counted at least ten times. The V and J genes are TRBV20-1 and TRBJ2-7; 9 bases align to TRBD2. CDR3 length: 15 residues. Germline CDR1 DFQATT, CDR2 SNEGSKA (reference sequence). With 0 bases clipped from V and 0 bases from J, the junction kept 3 bases outside the gene matches. DNA for the CDR3: TGCAGTGCTAGAGATGGGGGACTAGCCTCCTACGAGCAGTACTTC. Protein sequence: CSARDGGLASYEQYF.

Here the CDR3 DNA reads TGCGCCAGTTCCCCGGGGGACAGGTCATACAATGAGCAGTTCTTC. It is translated as CASSPGDRSYNEQFF. V and J are TRBV5-1 and TRBJ2-1, with TRBD1 matching over 8 bases. Germline V gene data show CDR1 as SGHRS and CDR2 as YFSETQ. CDR3 length equals 15 residues. The trim removed 8 bases at V and 4 bases at J, leaving 11 bases unmatched. Complete variable domain (other parts from reference TRBV5-1 and TRBJ2-1): KAGVTQTPRYLIKTRGQQVTLSCSPISGHRSVSWYQQTPGQGLQFLFEYFSETQRNKGNFPGRFSGRQFSNSRSEMNVSTLELGDSALYLCASSPGDRSYNEQFFGPGTRLTVL.

This clonotype was counted ten times or more. CDR3 nucleotide sequence: TGTGCCAGCAGTTCCCCAGCGGCCGAACAAAACCCCTACGAGCAGTACTTC. Translation: CASSSPAAEQNPYEQYF. The V gene is TRBV6-2 or TRBV6-3, the J gene TRBJ2-7, with D perhaps matching TRBD2 (5 bases). Germline V gene data show CDR1 as MNHEY and CDR2 as SVGEGT. CDR3 length: 17 residues. The ends were cut back, 4 bases at V and 2 bases at J, with 21 bases in the middle.

This clonotype has at least ten counts. The J gene is TRBJ1-1, the V gene TRBV30, with TRBD1 matching 7 bases. Trimming cost V 3 bases and J 7 bases; bases outside gene matches: 14. Per the germline V gene, CDR1 is GTSNPN and CDR2 is SVGIG (reference sequence). This CDR3 spans 15 amino acids. The DNA of the CDR3 is TGTGCCTGGAGCTCGGGGGTGGGACAGCTTCTTGAAGCTTTCTTT. It is translated as CAWSSGVGQLLEAFF. The full variable domain, rest sourced from reference TRBV30 and TRBJ1-1, is SQTIHQWPATLVQPVGSPLSLECTVEGTSNPNLYWYRQAAGRGLQLLFYSVGIGQISSEVPQNLSASRPQDRQFILSSKKLLLSDSGFYLCAWSSGVGQLLEAFFGQGTRLTVV.

This clonotype has a count of ten or more. J is TRBJ2-7 and V is TRBV20-1; D is possibly TRBD2 (6 bases). Trimming removed 0 bases from V and 2 bases from J, with 11 bases in between. Germline CDR1 and CDR2: DFQATT and SNEGSKA (reference sequence). The CDR3 is 14 amino acids. The DNA of the CDR3 is TGCAGTGCTAGAGAACTAGCAAAGACCTACGAGCAGTACTTC. Translating it yields CSARELAKTYEQYF.

The rearrangement links TRBV7-9 to TRBJ2-7, with D possibly called TRBD1 or TRBD2 (5 bases each). The CDR3 is 15 amino acids. Trimming removed 4 bases at V and 3 bases at J, with 16 bases between. Germline CDR1 SEHNR, CDR2 FQNEAQ (reference sequence). The DNA for the CDR3 is TGTGCCAGCAGCTACCTAACGGGGCTGAACTACGAGCAGTACTTC. This codes for CASSYLTGLNYEQYF.

The sample holds many counts of this clonotype. The chain employs TRBV15 and TRBJ2-5; 8 positions agree with TRBD1. Trimming at V came to 3 bases and at J to 0 bases, leaving 6 bases not matched to a gene. CDR3 size: 16 residues. Germline-derived CDR1 and CDR2 are LNHNV and YYDKDF (reference sequence). The CDR3, as DNA: TGTGCCACCAGCAGCCGGGACAGGATCGACCAAGAGACCCAGTACTTC. As protein: CATSSRDRIDQETQYF.

This clonotype came up many times. The chain combines TRBV4-3 with TRBJ1-5, with no clear D. V was trimmed by 0 bases and J by 7 bases, leaving 13 bases between them. The CDR3 length is 15 residues. Germline CDR1 reads LGHNA; CDR2 reads YSLEER. CDR3 in amino acids: CASSQDSGVGQPQHF. The DNA of the CDR3 is TGCGCCAGCAGCCAAGATTCCGGGGTGGGGCAGCCCCAGCATTTT.

This clonotype was seen at least ten times. The V gene is TRBV28, the J gene TRBJ2-7; 7 bases are a match to TRBD1. The CDR3 covers 14 residues. J gave up 7 bases and V 2 bases, and 8 bases lay outside the gene matches. Germline V gene data show CDR1 as MDHEN and CDR2 as SYDVKM. In nucleotides, the CDR3 is TGTGCCAGCAGTTTAAGGGGGCGTACAGAAGAGCAGTACTTC. Encoded protein: CASSLRGRTEEQYF.

Ten or more counts support this clonotype. The rearrangement links TRBV4-3 to TRBJ1-5; maybe TRBD1 (5 bases). V was cut by 1 base and J by 5 bases, with 9 bases left in between. The CDR3 has 14 amino acids. Germline V gives CDR1 LGHNA, CDR2 YSLEER. In nucleotides, the CDR3 is TGCGCCAGCAGCCAAGTCCTGGGGGATCAGCCCCAGCATTTT. Amino acid sequence: CASSQVLGDQPQHF.

This clonotype appeared many times. This rearrangement joins TRBV6-2 or TRBV6-3 to TRBJ2-3, with D unresolved. Germline CDR1 MNHEY, CDR2 SVGEGT. The CDR3 spans 14 residues. Trimming left V 2 bases short and J 4 bases short, with 10 bases between. CDR3 loop: CASSYPLLPDTQYF. The CDR3 nucleotides read TGTGCCAGCAGTTACCCCTTGCTCCCAGATACGCAGTATTTT.

This clonotype has a count of ten or more. The gene calls are TRBV7-6 and TRBJ1-3; D is unresolved. Trimming removed 1 base at V and 1 base at J, with 11 bases between. CDR1 is SGHVS, CDR2 FNYEAQ, per germline. The CDR3 length is 16 residues. The CDR3 nucleotides are TGTGCCAGCAGCTTAGGGGGAGCAGAATCTGGAAACACCATATATTTT. Its translation is CASSLGGAESGNTIYF.

This clonotype was seen ten or more times. The chain combines TRBV20-1 with TRBJ2-1; 7 nucleotides agree with TRBD1. Germline values: CDR1 DFQATT, CDR2 SNEGSKA (reference sequence). Trimming took 6 bases from V and 2 from J; bases not matched to a gene: 4. The CDR3 extends over 13 amino acids. The CDR3 DNA sequence: TGCAGTGCAACCGACAGGGCCTACAATGAGCAGTTCTTC. Protein: CSATDRAYNEQFF.

There are many counts of this clonotype. The chain links TRBV7-9 to TRBJ2-7, with 10 bases matching TRBD2. The V gene's germline CDR1 is SEHNR and CDR2 FQNEAQ (reference sequence). The CDR3 runs 15 residues. V lost 4 bases, J lost 4 bases, and 7 bases stayed unmatched. CDR3 amino acids: CASSYPPSGSYEQYF. In nucleotides, the CDR3 is TGTGCCAGCAGCTACCCGCCTAGCGGGAGTTACGAGCAGTACTTC.

This clonotype was seen repeatedly, ten times or more. The chain employs TRBV7-9 and TRBJ2-1; D remains unclear. Trimming removed 1 base at V and 7 bases at J, with 17 bases between. Germline CDR1 SEHNR, CDR2 FQNEAQ (reference sequence). The CDR3 loop spans 16 amino acids. CDR3 in amino acids: CASSLGPRPPWNEQFF. The CDR3 region has the DNA TGTGCCAGCAGCTTAGGCCCACGGCCCCCGTGGAATGAGCAGTTCTTC.

This clonotype appeared many times. V usage is TRBV30 and J usage is TRBJ1-2; D not resolved. Per the germline V gene, CDR1 is GTSNPN and CDR2 is SVGIG (reference sequence). This CDR3 comprises 11 residues. V lost 0 bases, J lost 3 bases, and 2 bases lay in between. CDR3: CAWSVYYGYTF. The CDR3 DNA follows: TGTGCCTGGAGTGTGTACTATGGCTACACCTTC.

Of note for this clonotype: Being one base from a much bigger clone, this may be a read error. V gene TRBV4-3 combines with J gene TRBJ2-3; 9 nucleotides line up with TRBD1. The germline gives CDR1 LGHNA, CDR2 YSLEER. This CDR3 is built from 15 residues. Trimming cost V 3 bases and J 6 bases; bases outside gene matches: 7. CDR3 loop: CASSQWTGESDTQYF. For the CDR3, the DNA is TGCGCCAGCAGCCAGTGGACAGGGGAAAGCGATACGCAGTATTTT.

This clonotype appeared many times. The chain couples TRBV20-1 to TRBJ2-1; 10 nucleotides agree with TRBD1. The CDR3 is 13 residues long. V lost 6 bases, J lost 7 bases, and 6 bases stayed unmatched. CDR1 DFQATT and CDR2 SNEGSKA come from the germline V gene (reference sequence). This CDR3 is CSADRGLGNEQFF. The DNA of the CDR3 is TGCAGTGCCGACAGGGGGCTGGGTAATGAGCAGTTCTTC.

The J gene is TRBJ2-5, the V gene TRBV7-2; D remains unclear. The CDR3 has 14 residues. CDR1 is SGHTA, CDR2 FQGNSA, per germline. Trimming took 1 base from V and 3 from J, leaving 9 bases between them. CDR3 DNA: TGTGCCAGCAGCTTAGGGACGGAAGAAGAGACCCAGTACTTC. Amino acid sequence: CASSLGTEEETQYF.

To note about this clonotype: A read error may be the cause here, since a much bigger clone is one base away. The gene calls are TRBV19 and TRBJ2-7; possible D gene TRBD2, 5 bases. The CDR3 loop spans 12 amino acids. Germline assignment: CDR1 LNHDA and CDR2 SQIVND (reference sequence). The DNA for the CDR3 is TGTGCCAGTGGTATAGGAGGAAGGGAGCAGTACTTC. This sequence encodes CASGIGGREQYF.

This clonotype was observed at least ten times. The chain has TRBV29-1 and TRBJ2-2; D is unresolved. This CDR3 has 13 amino acids. Germline V CDR1 and CDR2: SQVTM, ANQGSEA. V shed 3 bases and J shed 2 bases, with 7 bases lying between them. In DNA, the CDR3 is TGCAGCGTTGAGGCGGTCAACACCGGGGAGCTGTTTTTT. This encodes CSVEAVNTGELFF.